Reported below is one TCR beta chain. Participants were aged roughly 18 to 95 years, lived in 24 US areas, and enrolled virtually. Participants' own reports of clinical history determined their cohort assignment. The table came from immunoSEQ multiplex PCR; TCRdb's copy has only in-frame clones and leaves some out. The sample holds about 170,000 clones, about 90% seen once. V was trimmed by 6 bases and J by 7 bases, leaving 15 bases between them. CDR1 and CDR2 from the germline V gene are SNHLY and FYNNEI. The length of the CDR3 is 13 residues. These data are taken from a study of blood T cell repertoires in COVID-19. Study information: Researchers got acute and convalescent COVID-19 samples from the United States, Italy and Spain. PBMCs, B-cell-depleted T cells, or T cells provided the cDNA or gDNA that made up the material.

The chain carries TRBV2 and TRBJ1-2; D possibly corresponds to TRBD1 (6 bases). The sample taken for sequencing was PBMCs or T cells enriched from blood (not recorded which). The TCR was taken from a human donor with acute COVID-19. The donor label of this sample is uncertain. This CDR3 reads CASRETGKGGYTF. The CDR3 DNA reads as TGTGCCAGCAGGGAAACAGGGAAGGGTGGCTACACCTTC. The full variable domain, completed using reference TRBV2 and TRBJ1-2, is EPEVTQTPSHQVTQMGQEVILRCVPISNHLYFYWYRQILGQKVEFLVSFYNNEISEKSEIFDDQFSVERPDGSNFTLKIRSTKLEDSAMYFCASRETGKGGYTFGSGTRLTVV.